This T cell receptor beta chain was obtained from a study of post-analysis software for immune sequencing data. Overall study context: As for disease course, relapsing-remitting, secondary progressive and progressive-relapsing multiple sclerosis were all included.

This CDR3 has 14 amino acids. The germline gives CDR1 MGHRA, CDR2 YSYEKL. General study findings and limits: Samples from one preparation batch, clustered by F measure, grouped strongly together. Patients used about 5 TRBV segments, including TRBV5-6, TRBV5-1 and TRBV20-1, more often than controls.

Points on this clonotype: The target antigen is unknown.

Prepared TCR beta cDNA libraries contained unique molecular identifiers. Each batch of roughly 0.95 to 10 million T cells produced 500,000 to 550,000 cDNA molecules. TCRdb called the PCR reads again in MiXCR, with one record for every CDR3 protein. The data show about 620,000 distinct CDR3 sequences, around 47% seen once. The sequence came from a girl between 10 and 17 years old with multiple sclerosis. The sample was blood. The chain is built from TRBV4-1 and TRBJ2-5, with TRBD2 as a possible D gene (5 bases). The end of the DNA aligns better with TRBJ2-7, so the J call may be wrong. CDR3 DNA sequence: TGCGCCAGCAGCCAAGTCAGGTATGGGAGCGAGCAGTACTTC. It encodes CASSQVRYGSEQYF.